This T cell receptor beta chain is from a study of blood T cell repertoires in COVID-19. The wider study: Acute and convalescent COVID-19 specimens originated in the United States, Italy and Spain. T cells, B-cell-depleted T cells, or PBMCs supplied cDNA or gDNA.

CDR3 size: 12 residues. In germline, CDR1 is LGHDT, CDR2 YNNKEL (reference sequence). The V and J ends lost 3 bases and 7 bases respectively, with 9 bases between them. In the original processing: By means of reference gene primer amplification, nucleated cell counts were estimated. The protocol was immunoSEQ multiplex PCR, while the TCRdb copy is restricted to in-frame clones and leaves out a portion. V, J and clone size derive from that table, while D and trimming were established from the DNA sequence. The sample includes over 60,000 clones, 82% of them seen just once. This chain links TRBV3-1 (or the pseudogene TRBV3-2) with TRBJ1-2, with D possibly matching TRBD1 (6 bases). The sample comprised peripheral blood. This sequence was found in a human donor in a cohort sampled during active COVID-19. The CDR3 DNA sequence: TGTGCCAGCAGCCAGGGGGCCTTTGGCTACACCTTC. It codes for CASSQGAFGYTF.